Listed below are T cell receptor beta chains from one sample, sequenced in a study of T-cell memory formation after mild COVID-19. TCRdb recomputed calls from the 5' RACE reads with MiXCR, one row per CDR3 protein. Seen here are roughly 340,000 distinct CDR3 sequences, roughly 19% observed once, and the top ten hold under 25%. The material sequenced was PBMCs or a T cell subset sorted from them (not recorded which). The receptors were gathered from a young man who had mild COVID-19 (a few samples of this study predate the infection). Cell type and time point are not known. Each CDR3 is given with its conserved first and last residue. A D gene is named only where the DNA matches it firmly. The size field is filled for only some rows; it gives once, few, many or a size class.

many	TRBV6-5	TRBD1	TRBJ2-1	CASSYRDRGRAEQFF	TGTGCCAGCAGTTATAGGGACAGGGGGCGGGCTGAGCAGTTCTTC
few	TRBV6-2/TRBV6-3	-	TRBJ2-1	CASSYWTPDNEQFF	TGTGCCAGCAGTTACTGGACACCCGACAATGAGCAGTTCTTC
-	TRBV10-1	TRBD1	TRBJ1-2	CASSAGTELYGYTF	TGCGCCAGCTCGGCAGGGACAGAACTGTATGGCTACACCTTC
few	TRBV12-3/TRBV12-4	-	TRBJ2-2	CASIRTGGFLGELFF	TGTGCCAGCATACGAACGGGTGGCTTCCTCGGGGAGCTGTTTTTT
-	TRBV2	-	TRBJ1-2	CASPGRMSNYGYTF	TGTGCCAGCCCGGGACGGATGTCTAACTATGGCTACACCTTC
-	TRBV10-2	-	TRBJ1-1	CASSDPGMMNTEAFF	TGCGCCAGCAGTGACCCCGGGATGATGAACACTGAAGCTTTCTTT
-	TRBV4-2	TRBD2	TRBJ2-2	CASSSPSGGEIGTGELFF	TGTGCCAGCAGCTCCCCTAGCGGGGGGGAAATAGGCACCGGGGAGCTGTTTTTT
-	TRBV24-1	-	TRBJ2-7	CATSDQDGYEQYF	TGTGCCACCAGTGACCAGGACGGCTACGAGCAGTACTTC
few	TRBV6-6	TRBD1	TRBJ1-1	CASSQTGEAFF	TGTGCCAGCAGTCAGACAGGGGAGGCTTTCTTT
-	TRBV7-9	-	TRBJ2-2	CASSPPLPPADPNTGELFF	TGTGCCAGCAGCCCCCCCCTCCCTCCGGCAGACCCAAACACCGGGGAGCTGTTTTTT
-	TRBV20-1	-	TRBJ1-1	CSASFSESGSAFF	TGCAGTGCTAGTTTCTCCGAAAGCGGCTCCGCTTTCTTT
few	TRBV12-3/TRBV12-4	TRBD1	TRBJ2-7	CASSPTGDSYEQYF	TGTGCCAGCAGCCCAACAGGGGACTCCTACGAGCAGTACTTC
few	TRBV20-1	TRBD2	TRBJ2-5	CSANGLAAQETQYF	TGCAGTGCGAACGGACTAGCGGCACAAGAGACCCAGTACTTC
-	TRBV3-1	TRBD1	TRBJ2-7	CASSRQGNYEQYF	TGTGCCAGCAGCCGACAGGGTAACTACGAGCAGTACTTC
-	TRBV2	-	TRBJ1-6	CASRAWGTRSPLHF	TGTGCCAGCAGGGCGTGGGGGACCCGTTCACCCCTCCACTTT
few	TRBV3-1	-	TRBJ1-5	CASSQQSNQPQHF	TGTGCCAGCAGCCAACAGAGCAATCAGCCCCAGCATTTT
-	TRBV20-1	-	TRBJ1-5	CSARPDVLQPQHF	TGCAGTGCCCGACCGGACGTTCTTCAGCCCCAGCATTTT
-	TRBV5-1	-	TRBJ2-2	CASSLGQFTGELFF	TGCGCCAGCAGCTTGGGACAGTTCACCGGGGAGCTGTTTTTT
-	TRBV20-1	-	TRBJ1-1	CSANRDTEAFF	TGCAGTGCTAATAGAGACACTGAAGCTTTCTTT
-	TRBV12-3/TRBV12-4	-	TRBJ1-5	CASSAVAGVTQPQHF	TGTGCCAGCAGTGCCGTCGCGGGAGTTACTCAGCCCCAGCATTTT
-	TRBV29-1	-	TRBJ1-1	CSATPGTEAFF	TGCAGCGCCACCCCGGGCACTGAAGCTTTCTTT
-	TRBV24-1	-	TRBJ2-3	CATSDPTRGATTDTQYF	TGTGCCACCAGTGACCCCACGAGAGGGGCAACCACAGATACGCAGTATTTT
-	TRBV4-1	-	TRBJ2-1	CASSQGSSPYNEQFF	TGCGCCAGCAGCCAGGGCTCCTCCCCCTACAATGAGCAGTTCTTC
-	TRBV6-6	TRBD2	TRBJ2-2	CASSYSSGGPGELFF	TGTGCCAGCAGTTACTCTAGCGGGGGCCCAGGGGAGCTGTTTTTT
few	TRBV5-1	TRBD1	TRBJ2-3	CASSLGQGAITDTQYF	TGCGCCAGCAGCTTGGGACAGGGGGCGATCACAGATACGCAGTATTTT
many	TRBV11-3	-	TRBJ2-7	CASSSNSGYEQYF	TGTGCCAGCAGCTCAAACTCGGGCTACGAGCAGTACTTC
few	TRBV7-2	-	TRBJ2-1	CASSPSLGFHNEQFF	TGTGCCAGCAGCCCCTCACTAGGTTTCCACAATGAGCAGTTCTTC
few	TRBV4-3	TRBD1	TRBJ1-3	CASSLRSGTGVFGNTIYF	TGCGCCAGCAGCCTCAGATCCGGGACAGGGGTATTTGGAAACACCATATATTTT
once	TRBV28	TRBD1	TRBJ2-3	CASSQGQGPGDTQYF	TGTGCCAGCAGCCAAGGACAGGGGCCCGGGGATACGCAGTATTTT
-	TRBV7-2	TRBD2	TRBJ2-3	CASSLDGGGAADTQYF	TGTGCCAGCAGCTTAGATGGCGGGGGGGCCGCAGATACGCAGTATTTT
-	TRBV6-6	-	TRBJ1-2	CASRGNWGRDYGYTF	TGTGCCAGCAGGGGTAACTGGGGGCGAGACTATGGCTACACCTTC
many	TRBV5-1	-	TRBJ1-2	CASSLSVGDLGYTF	TGCGCCAGCAGCTTGAGCGTCGGAGATTTAGGCTACACCTTC
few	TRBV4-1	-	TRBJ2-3	CASSQERGPSTDTQYF	TGCGCCAGCAGCCAAGAGCGGGGCCCGAGCACAGATACGCAGTATTTT
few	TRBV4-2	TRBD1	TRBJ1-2	CASSLSRGDRSNYGYTF	TGTGCCAGCAGCCTATCGCGAGGGGACAGGTCGAACTATGGCTACACCTTC
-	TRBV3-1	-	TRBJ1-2	CASSQAQGVNGYTF	TGTGCCAGCAGCCAAGCCCAGGGAGTAAATGGCTACACCTTC
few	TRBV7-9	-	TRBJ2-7	CASSLRTFTYEQYF	TGTGCCAGCAGCCTAAGGACATTCACCTACGAGCAGTACTTC
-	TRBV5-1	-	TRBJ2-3	CASSSGTGKISGGAADTQYF	TGCGCCAGCAGCTCCGGGACAGGGAAAATAAGCGGGGGGGCCGCAGATACGCAGTATTTT
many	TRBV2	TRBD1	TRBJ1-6	CASKAGGNNSPLHF	TGTGCCAGCAAGGCAGGGGGGAATAATTCACCCCTCCACTTT
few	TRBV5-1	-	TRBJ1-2	CASSLARRGYGYTF	TGCGCCAGCAGCTTAGCCAGGAGGGGCTATGGCTACACCTTC
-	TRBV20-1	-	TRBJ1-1	CSARGQVTEAFF	TGCAGTGCACGGGGGCAGGTTACTGAAGCTTTCTTT
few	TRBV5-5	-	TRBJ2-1	CASSPWGFNEQFF	TGTGCCAGCAGCCCATGGGGGTTCAATGAGCAGTTCTTC